The rows below give T cell receptor beta chains drawn from one sample of a study of blood T cell repertoires in COVID-19. Only in-frame clones appear in the TCRdb table, and some are missing; sequencing was by immunoSEQ multiplex PCR. The profile covers 9,500 to 15,000 clones, with about two thirds appearing a single time and around 5.5% taken by the ten largest. Sample: peripheral blood. The receptors derive from a man aged 60 to 69 with COVID-19, enrolled during active disease. The CDR3 runs from the conserved cysteine through the conserved F or W.

V	J	CDR3
TRBV3-1/TRBV3-2	TRBJ2-1	CASSRSGPSHNEQFF
TRBV27	TRBJ1-5	CASSSPSWLERTHNQPQHF
TRBV5-1	TRBJ1-3	CASSLIGSGDTIYF
TRBV19	TRBJ1-6	CASSISGNSPLHF
TRBV4-1	TRBJ2-3	CASSQEYIETGESPDTQYF
TRBV15	TRBJ1-1	CATSRVNMNTEAFF
TRBV2	TRBJ2-1	CASQTSGGWGYNEQFF
TRBV18	TRBJ2-5	CASSPDRILETQYF
TRBV14	TRBJ1-6	CASSQGQGANSPLHF
TRBV7-6	TRBJ1-4	CASSLANEARGKLFF
TRBV7-9	TRBJ1-2	CASSRRDRENYGYTF
TRBV7-2	TRBJ1-2	CASSLAPWTGGDGYGYTF
TRBV19	TRBJ1-5	CASSFRDTNQPQHF
TRBV28	TRBJ1-6	CASSPLEGRGSPLHF
TRBV7-6	TRBJ2-5	CASSLADIAGVLVETQYF
TRBV29-1	TRBJ1-3	CSARGPGNTIYF
TRBV11-3	TRBJ2-3	CASSQKLKPDTQYF
TRBV13	TRBJ1-3	CASSSPRDTFRSRSGNTIYF
TRBV11-2	TRBJ1-2	CASSLGAGVDYTF
TRBV7-9	TRBJ1-6	CASSQEGYSPLHF
TRBV13	TRBJ1-2	CASSLDSRSYTF
TRBV4-1	TRBJ2-5	CASSQGEETQYF
TRBV5-4	TRBJ2-1	CASSSRQRAYNEQFF
TRBV30	TRBJ2-5	CAWRGGVQETQYF
TRBV5-1	TRBJ1-1	CASSFQGMNTEAFF
TRBV7-9	TRBJ2-7	CASFEGPYEQYF
TRBV5-1	TRBJ2-4	CASSLLAGAAKNIQYF
TRBV11-2	TRBJ2-3	CASSLSSIAGGGADTQYF
TRBV29-1	TRBJ2-1	CSVETANHNEQFF
TRBV18	TRBJ2-3	CASSPVSSGGTDTQYF